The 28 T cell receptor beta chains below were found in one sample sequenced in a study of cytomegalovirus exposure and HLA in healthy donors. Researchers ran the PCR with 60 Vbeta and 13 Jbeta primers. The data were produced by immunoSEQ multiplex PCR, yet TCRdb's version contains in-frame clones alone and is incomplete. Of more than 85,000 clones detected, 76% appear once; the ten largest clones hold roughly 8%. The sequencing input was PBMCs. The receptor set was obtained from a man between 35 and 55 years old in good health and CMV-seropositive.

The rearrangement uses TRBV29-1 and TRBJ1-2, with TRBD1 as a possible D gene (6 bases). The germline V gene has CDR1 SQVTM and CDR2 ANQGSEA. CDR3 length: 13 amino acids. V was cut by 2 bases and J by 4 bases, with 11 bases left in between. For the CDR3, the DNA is TGCAGCGTTGAAAGGACAGAATCCTATGGCTACACCTTC. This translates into CSVERTESYGYTF.

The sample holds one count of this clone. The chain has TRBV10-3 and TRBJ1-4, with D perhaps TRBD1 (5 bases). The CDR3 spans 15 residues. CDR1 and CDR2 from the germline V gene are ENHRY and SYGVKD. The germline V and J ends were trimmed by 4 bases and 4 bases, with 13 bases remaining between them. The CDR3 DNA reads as TGTGCCATCAGTGCTCGGGCAGGGCGTAATGAAAAACTGTTTTTT. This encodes CAISARAGRNEKLFF.

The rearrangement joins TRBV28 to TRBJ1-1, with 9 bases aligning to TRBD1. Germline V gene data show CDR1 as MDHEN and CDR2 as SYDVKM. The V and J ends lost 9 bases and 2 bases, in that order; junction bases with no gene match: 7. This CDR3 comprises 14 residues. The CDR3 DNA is TGTGCCAGTTTGAACAGGGGGCGTAACACTGAAGCTTTCTTT. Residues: CASLNRGRNTEAFF.

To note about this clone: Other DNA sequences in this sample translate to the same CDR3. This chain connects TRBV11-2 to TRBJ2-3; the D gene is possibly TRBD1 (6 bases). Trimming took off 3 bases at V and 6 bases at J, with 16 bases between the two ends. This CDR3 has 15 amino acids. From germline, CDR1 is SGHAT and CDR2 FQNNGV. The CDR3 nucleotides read TGTGCCAGCAGCTTTTTGGGGGCAAGGACTGATACGCAGTATTTT. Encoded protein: CASSFLGARTDTQYF.

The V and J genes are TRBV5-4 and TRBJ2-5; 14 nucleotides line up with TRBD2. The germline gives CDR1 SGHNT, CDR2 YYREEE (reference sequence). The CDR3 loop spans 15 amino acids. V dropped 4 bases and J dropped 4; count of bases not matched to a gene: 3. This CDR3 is CASSRGTSGGETQYF. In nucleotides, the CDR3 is TGTGCCAGCAGCCGCGGGACTAGCGGGGGAGAGACCCAGTACTTC.

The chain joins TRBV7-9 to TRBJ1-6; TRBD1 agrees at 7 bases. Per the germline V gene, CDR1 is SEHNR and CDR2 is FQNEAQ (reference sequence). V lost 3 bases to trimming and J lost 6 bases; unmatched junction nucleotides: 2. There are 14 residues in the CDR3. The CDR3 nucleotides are TGTGCCAGCAGCTTCCGGGACAGTAATTCACCCCTCCACTTT. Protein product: CASSFRDSNSPLHF.

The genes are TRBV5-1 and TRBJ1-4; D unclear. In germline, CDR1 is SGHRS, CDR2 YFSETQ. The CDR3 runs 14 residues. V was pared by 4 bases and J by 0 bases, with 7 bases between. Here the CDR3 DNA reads TGCGCCAGCAGCCTAGAATCAACTAATGAAAAACTGTTTTTT. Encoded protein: CASSLESTNEKLFF.

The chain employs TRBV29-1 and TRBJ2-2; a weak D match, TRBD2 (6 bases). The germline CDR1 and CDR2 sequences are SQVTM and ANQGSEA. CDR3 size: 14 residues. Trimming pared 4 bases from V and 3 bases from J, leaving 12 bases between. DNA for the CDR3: TGCAGCGTTGCAGCTTGGGGGGACACCGGGGAGCTGTTTTTT. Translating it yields CSVAAWGDTGELFF.

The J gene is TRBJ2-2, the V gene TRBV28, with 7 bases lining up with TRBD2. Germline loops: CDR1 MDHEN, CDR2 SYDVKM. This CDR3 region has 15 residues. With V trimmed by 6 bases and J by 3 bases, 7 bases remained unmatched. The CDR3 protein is CASRDSSGDTGELFF. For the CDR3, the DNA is TGTGCCAGCAGGGACTCTAGCGGAGACACCGGGGAGCTGTTTTTT.

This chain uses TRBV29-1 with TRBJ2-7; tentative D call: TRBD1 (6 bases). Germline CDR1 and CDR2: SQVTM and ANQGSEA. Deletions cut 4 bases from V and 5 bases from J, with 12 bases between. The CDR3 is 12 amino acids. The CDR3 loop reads CSVGQGFNEQYF. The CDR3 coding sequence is TGCAGCGTTGGGCAGGGGTTCAACGAGCAGTACTTC.

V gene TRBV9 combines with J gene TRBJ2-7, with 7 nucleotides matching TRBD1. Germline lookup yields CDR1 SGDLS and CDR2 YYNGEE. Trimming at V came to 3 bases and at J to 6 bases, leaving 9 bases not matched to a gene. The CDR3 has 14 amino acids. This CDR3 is CASSARGKSAEQYF. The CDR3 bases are TGTGCCAGCAGCGCCAGGGGGAAGAGTGCCGAGCAGTACTTC.

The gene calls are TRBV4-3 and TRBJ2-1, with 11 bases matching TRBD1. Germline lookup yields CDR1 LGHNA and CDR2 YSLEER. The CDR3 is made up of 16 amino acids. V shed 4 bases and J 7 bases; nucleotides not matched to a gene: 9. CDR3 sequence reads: CASSPLPGTGGNEQFF. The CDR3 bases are TGCGCCAGCAGCCCGCTCCCCGGGACAGGGGGTAATGAGCAGTTCTTC.

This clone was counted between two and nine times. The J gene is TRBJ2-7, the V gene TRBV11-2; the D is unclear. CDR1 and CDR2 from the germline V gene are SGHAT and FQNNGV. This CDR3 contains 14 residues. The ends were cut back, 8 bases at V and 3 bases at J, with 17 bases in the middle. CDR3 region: CASSPGSPIYEQYF. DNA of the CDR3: TGTGCCAGCTCCCCCGGTTCGCCCATCTACGAGCAGTACTTC.

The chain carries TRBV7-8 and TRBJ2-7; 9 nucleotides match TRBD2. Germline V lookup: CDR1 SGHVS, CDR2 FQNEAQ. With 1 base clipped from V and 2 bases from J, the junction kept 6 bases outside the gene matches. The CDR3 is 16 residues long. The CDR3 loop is CASSLVSLAGPYEQYF. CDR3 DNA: TGTGCCAGCAGCTTAGTATCACTAGCGGGTCCCTACGAGCAGTACTTC.

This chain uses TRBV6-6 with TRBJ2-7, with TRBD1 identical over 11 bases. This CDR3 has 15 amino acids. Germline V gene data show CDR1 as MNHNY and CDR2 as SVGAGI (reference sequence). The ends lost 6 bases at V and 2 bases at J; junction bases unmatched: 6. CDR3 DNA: TGTGCCAGCAGGGTACCGGGACAGGGGGCCTACGAGCAGTACTTC. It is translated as CASRVPGQGAYEQYF.

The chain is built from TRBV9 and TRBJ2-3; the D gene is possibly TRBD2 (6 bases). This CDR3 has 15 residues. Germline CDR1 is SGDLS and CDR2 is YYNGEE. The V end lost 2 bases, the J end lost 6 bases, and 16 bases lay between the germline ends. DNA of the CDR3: TGTGCCAGCAGCGTCCGGGACTTATTATCCGATACGCAGTATTTT. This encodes CASSVRDLLSDTQYF.

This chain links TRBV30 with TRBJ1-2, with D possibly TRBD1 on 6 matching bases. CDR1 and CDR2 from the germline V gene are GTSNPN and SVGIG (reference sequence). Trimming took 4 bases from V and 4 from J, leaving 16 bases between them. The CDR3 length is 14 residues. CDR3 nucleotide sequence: TGTGCCTGGATCTTAAATACAGGGCCCTATGGCTACACCTTC. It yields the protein CAWILNTGPYGYTF.

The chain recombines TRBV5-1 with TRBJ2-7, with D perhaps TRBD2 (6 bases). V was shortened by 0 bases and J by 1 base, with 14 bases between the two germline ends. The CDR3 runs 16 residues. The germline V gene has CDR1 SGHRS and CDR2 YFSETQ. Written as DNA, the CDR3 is TGCGCCAGCAGCTTGGACGCGACGGAGGGGTCCTACGAGCAGTACTTC. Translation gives CASSLDATEGSYEQYF.

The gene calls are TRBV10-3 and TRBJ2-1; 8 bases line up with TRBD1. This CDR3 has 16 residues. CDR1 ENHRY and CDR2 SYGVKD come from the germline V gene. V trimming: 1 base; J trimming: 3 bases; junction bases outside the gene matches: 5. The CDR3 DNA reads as TGTGCCATCAGTGAGTTGGACAGGGTAGGCTACAATGAGCAGTTCTTC. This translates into CAISELDRVGYNEQFF.

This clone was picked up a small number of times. The chain's CDR3 is CASSGSRAENGYTF. CDR3 bases: TGTGCCAGCAGTGGTAGCAGGGCGGAGAATGGCTACACCTTC. The chain carries TRBV2 and TRBJ1-2, with D perhaps matching TRBD1 (5 bases). This CDR3 comprises 14 residues. Germline V gene sequence: CDR1 SNHLY, CDR2 FYNNEI. V was pared by 4 bases and J by 6 bases, with 15 bases between.

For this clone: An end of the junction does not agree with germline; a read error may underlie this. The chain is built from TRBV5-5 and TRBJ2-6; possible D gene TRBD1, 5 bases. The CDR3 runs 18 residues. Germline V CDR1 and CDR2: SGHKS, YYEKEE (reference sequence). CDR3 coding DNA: TGTGCCAGCAGGTACACAGTATATGGCCCCTCTGGGGCCAACGGCCTGACTTTC. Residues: CASRYTVYGPSGANGLTF.

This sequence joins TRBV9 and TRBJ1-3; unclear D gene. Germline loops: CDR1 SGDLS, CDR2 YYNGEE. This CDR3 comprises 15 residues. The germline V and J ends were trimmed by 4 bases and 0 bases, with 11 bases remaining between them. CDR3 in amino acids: CASSTGGFSGNTIYF. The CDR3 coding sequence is TGTGCCAGCAGCACGGGCGGGTTCTCTGGAAACACCATATATTTT.

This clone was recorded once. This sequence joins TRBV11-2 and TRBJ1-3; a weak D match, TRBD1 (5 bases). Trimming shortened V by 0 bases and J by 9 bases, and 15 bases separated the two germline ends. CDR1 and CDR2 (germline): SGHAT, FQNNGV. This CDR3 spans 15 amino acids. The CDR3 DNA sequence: TGTGCCAGCAGCTTAGAAGGGGCCCCTTGGCTCACCATATATTTT. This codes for CASSLEGAPWLTIYF.

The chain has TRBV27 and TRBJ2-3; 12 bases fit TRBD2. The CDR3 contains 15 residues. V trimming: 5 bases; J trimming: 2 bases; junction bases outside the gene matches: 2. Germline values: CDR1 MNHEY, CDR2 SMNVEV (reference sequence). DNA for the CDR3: TGTGCCAGCAGTACTAGCGGGGGGTTCACAGATACGCAGTATTTT. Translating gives CASSTSGGFTDTQYF.

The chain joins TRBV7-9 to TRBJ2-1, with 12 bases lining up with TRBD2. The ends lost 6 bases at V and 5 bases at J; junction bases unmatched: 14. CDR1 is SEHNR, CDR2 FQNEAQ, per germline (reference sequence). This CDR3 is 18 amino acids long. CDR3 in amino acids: CASRPPGPTSGGHNEQFF. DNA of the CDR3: TGTGCCAGCAGACCCCCGGGCCCGACTAGCGGGGGACACAATGAGCAGTTCTTC. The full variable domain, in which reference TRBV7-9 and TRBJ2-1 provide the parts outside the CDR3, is DTGVSQNPRHKITKRGQNVTFRCDPISEHNRLYWYRQTLGQGPEFLTYFQNEAQLEKSRLLSDRFSAERPKGSFSTLEIQRTEQGDSAMYLCASRPPGPTSGGHNEQFFGPGTRLTVL.

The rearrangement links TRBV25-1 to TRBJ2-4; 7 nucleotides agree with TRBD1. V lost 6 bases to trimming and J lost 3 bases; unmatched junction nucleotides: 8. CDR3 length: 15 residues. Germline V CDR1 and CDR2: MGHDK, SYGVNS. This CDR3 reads CASSFSQGVKNIQYF. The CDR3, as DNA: TGTGCCAGCAGCTTTTCCCAGGGGGTCAAAAACATTCAGTACTTC.

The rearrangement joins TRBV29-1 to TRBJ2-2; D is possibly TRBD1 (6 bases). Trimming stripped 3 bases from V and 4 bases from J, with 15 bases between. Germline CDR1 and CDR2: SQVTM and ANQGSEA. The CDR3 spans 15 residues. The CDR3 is CSVELDSSPTGELFF. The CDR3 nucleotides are TGCAGCGTTGAGTTGGACAGCTCTCCCACCGGGGAGCTGTTTTTT.

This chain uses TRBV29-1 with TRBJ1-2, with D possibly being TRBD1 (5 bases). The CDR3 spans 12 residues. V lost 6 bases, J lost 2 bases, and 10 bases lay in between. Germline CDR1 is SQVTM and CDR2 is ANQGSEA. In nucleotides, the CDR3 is TGCAGCGTCCCCCGGGGGAACTATGGCTACACCTTC. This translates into CSVPRGNYGYTF.